Detailed here is one T cell receptor (beta chain). Its antigen is as yet unknown. Sequencing was performed with immunoSEQ multiplex PCR; in TCRdb, only in-frame clones are kept and a portion is missing. The data hold about 420,000 clones, with roughly 88% observed a single time. The sample originates from a study of Ad26.COV2.S vaccination and SARS-CoV-2 variants. Whole-study results and caveats: The TCR-based breadth and depth measures might underestimate overall T cell responses. Reports say spike-specific CD8+ and CD4+ T cell responses covered substantial breadth after vaccination.

Sample treatment: around 19 received Ad26.COV2.S at low or high dose, single or two shots; several received placebo; per-sample allocation not given. It was on day 63 after the first vaccine or placebo injection that samples were taken. The administered vaccine (an Ad26 vector) expressed Wuhan-strain SARS-CoV-2 spike. The input for sequencing was peripheral blood, taken in a trial of Ad26.COV2.S vaccine versus placebo. This TCR was sampled from a person aged 18 to 65 who received the Ad26.COV2.S COVID-19 vaccine or a placebo.

The chain's CDR3 is CASSYRAKTQYF. In DNA, the CDR3 is TGTGCCAGCAGTTACAGGGCCAAGACCCAGTACTTC. The chain has TRBV11-1 and TRBJ2-5, with a tentative D call TRBD1 (6 bases). The germline CDR1 and CDR2 sequences are SGHAT and FQDESV (reference sequence). The CDR3 runs 12 residues. Trimming pared 6 bases from V and 6 bases from J, leaving 11 bases between.